A selection of T cell receptor beta chains follows, all from one sample in a study of blood T cell repertoires in COVID-19. Sequencing was performed with immunoSEQ multiplex PCR; in TCRdb, only in-frame clones are kept and a portion is missing. The profile shows 150,000 to 200,000 clones, less than 85% of them singletons. The specimen sequenced was peripheral blood. These receptors were collected from a man between 50 and 59 years old who had recovered from COVID-19. The CDR3 runs from the conserved cysteine through the conserved F or W. A D gene is named only where the DNA matches it firmly. Rows give clone size only sometimes, using once, few, many, or a class for an expanded clone.

TRBD2	.	15	TRBV3-1/TRBV3-2	TRBJ2-1	TGTGCCAGCAGCCAAGAAATAAGTAGGCGGGAGGGCGCGTTCTTC	CASSQEISRREGAFF
.	.	16	TRBV12-5	TRBJ2-7	TGTGCTAGTGGTTTGGATCACCGAGCGACGCACTACGAGCAGTACTTC	CASGLDHRATHYEQYF
TRBD2	.	17	TRBV27	TRBJ2-1	TGTGCCAGCAGTACCCTTAGCGGGAGGGCCTCCTACAATGAGCAGTTCTTC	CASSTLSGRASYNEQFF
.	.	18	TRBV23-1	TRBJ2-7	TGCGCCAGCAGTCAACTCCCCGATGGACAGTGCTGTTCCTACGAGCAGTACTTC	CASSQLPDGQCCSYEQYF
TRBD2	.	16	TRBV15	TRBJ2-1	TGTGCCACCAGCAGAGATCCCAGCGGGAGAAGCAATGAGCAGTTCTTC	CATSRDPSGRSNEQFF
TRBD1	.	17	TRBV7-9	TRBJ1-3	TGTGCCAGCAGGAGTCACCAGGGGGACCACTCTGGAAACACCATATATTTT	CASRSHQGDHSGNTIYF
TRBD1	.	15	TRBV6-5	TRBJ1-2	TGTGCCAGCAGTCCCGGACAGGGGGGAAACTATGGCTACACCTTC	CASSPGQGGNYGYTF
TRBD2	.	16	TRBV6-2/TRBV6-3	TRBJ2-1	TGTGCCAGCAGCCCCGGGACTAGCGGGAGATACTATGAGCAGTTCTTC	CASSPGTSGRYYEQFF
TRBD2	.	16	TRBV28	TRBJ2-5	TGTGCCAGCAGTCCATTCCGAGCGGGAGGATCGGGGACCCAGTACTTC	CASSPFRAGGSGTQYF
TRBD1	.	14	TRBV28	TRBJ1-4	TGTGCCAGCACCGACAGGGGGCGCGATGAAAAACTGTTTTTT	CASTDRGRDEKLFF
TRBD1	.	14	TRBV5-1	TRBJ2-7	TGCGCCAGCAGCTATCGGACAGGGAACTACGAGCAGTACTTC	CASSYRTGNYEQYF
TRBD2	few	15	TRBV5-4	TRBJ2-7	TGTGCCAGCAGCGATGGCCTGGGGAGGGACTACGAGCAGTACTTC	CASSDGLGRDYEQYF
TRBD1	.	17	TRBV5-8	TRBJ2-2	TGTGCCAGCAGCTTTTACCCGGGACAGGGAGATTCCGGGGAGCTGTTTTTT	CASSFYPGQGDSGELFF
TRBD1	few	14	TRBV7-2	TRBJ1-4	TGTGCCAGCAGCTTAGGACAGGGTTCGGAAAAACTGTTTTTT	CASSLGQGSEKLFF
.	.	15	TRBV7-3	TRBJ1-2	TGTGCCAGCAGCTTAACCCCTAGGAGTAACTATGGCTACACCTTC	CASSLTPRSNYGYTF
.	.	11	TRBV11-1	TRBJ2-3	TGTGCCAGCAGCTCGGGTTATACGCAGTATTTT	CASSSGYTQYF
.	.	13	TRBV19	TRBJ1-5	TGTGCCAGTAACGCCGACAGTAATCAGCCCCAGCATTTT	CASNADSNQPQHF
TRBD1	.	14	TRBV30	TRBJ2-7	TGTGCCTGGAGAGGGACAGGGGTTGCCTACGAGCAGTACTTC	CAWRGTGVAYEQYF
.	few	15	TRBV4-2	TRBJ2-2	TGTGCCAGCAGCCCCGACACTTCCAACACCGGGGAGCTGTTTTTT	CASSPDTSNTGELFF
.	once	16	TRBV7-9	TRBJ1-5	TGTGCCAGCACCCCTTTATCGGGAGGGGGCAATCAGCCCCAGCATTTT	CASTPLSGGGNQPQHF
.	.	16	TRBV10-3	TRBJ2-7	TGTGCCACCACTAGCCCGACGACAGGGAACTCCTACGAGCAGTACTTC	CATTSPTTGNSYEQYF
TRBD2	.	15	TRBV19	TRBJ2-2	TGTGCCAGTAGGAAGAGCGGGAGGGCCACCGGGGAGCTGTTTTTT	CASRKSGRATGELFF
.	.	13	TRBV29-1	TRBJ1-5	TGCAGCGTTGATCCAGGGGGCAATCAGCCCCAGCATTTT	CSVDPGGNQPQHF
TRBD2	few	15	TRBV6-6	TRBJ2-7	TGTGCCAGCAGTCCATGGACTAGCGGGAGCAACGAGCAGTACTTC	CASSPWTSGSNEQYF
.	.	17	TRBV18	TRBJ1-1	TGTGCCAGCTCACGAAACGGCCTCTGGGGTGCGGGCACTGAAGCTTTCTTT	CASSRNGLWGAGTEAFF
TRBD2	.	17	TRBV19	TRBJ2-1	TGTGCCAGTAGTATTATCCCTGCTAGCGGGAGGTCTCGGGAGCAGTTCTTC	CASSIIPASGRSREQFF
.	.	12	TRBV7-2	TRBJ2-7	TGTGCCAGCAGCTTCAACTCCTACGAGCAGTACTTC	CASSFNSYEQYF
TRBD1	.	16	TRBV28	TRBJ1-5	TGTGCCAGCAGTCTCACCGGGACAGGGATCGATCAGCCCCAGCATTTT	CASSLTGTGIDQPQHF
.	.	17	TRBV4-2	TRBJ2-1	TGTGCCAGCAGCCACCAAACTTCTAGCGCTTCCTACAATGAGCAGTTCTTC	CASSHQTSSASYNEQFF
.	.	14	TRBV7-2	TRBJ2-7	TGTGCCAGCAGCGCAGGGGGACTAGTTAACGAGCAGTACTTC	CASSAGGLVNEQYF
.	.	15	TRBV5-1	TRBJ1-3	TGCGCCAGCAGCTTGGATGGAGGATATGGAAACACCATATATTTT	CASSLDGGYGNTIYF
.	.	12	TRBV20-1	TRBJ2-7	TGCAGTGCTAGTGCTGAGCGTGACGAGCAGTACTTC	CSASAERDEQYF
.	.	15	TRBV18	TRBJ2-2	TGTGCCAGCTCAAAAATCCAGTCGAACACCGGGGAGCTGTTTTTT	CASSKIQSNTGELFF
TRBD2	few	15	TRBV18	TRBJ2-1	TGTGCCAGCTCACCTGGGACTAGCGGTTACAATGAGCAGTTCTTC	CASSPGTSGYNEQFF
TRBD2	.	14	TRBV2	TRBJ2-5	TGTGCCAGCAGTGAAGAGCGGGGTCAAGAGACCCAGTACTTC	CASSEERGQETQYF
.	.	13	TRBV2	TRBJ1-1	TGTGCCAGCAGTGAAGGGAGGAACACTGAAGCTTTCTTT	CASSEGRNTEAFF
.	.	14	TRBV5-5	TRBJ2-2	TGTGCCAGCAGCCTAATCAGGGAAACCGGGGAGCTGTTTTTT	CASSLIRETGELFF
.	.	15	TRBV25-1	TRBJ2-7	TGTGCCAGCACGCAGGGAGGGACAGGTAAATACGAGCAGTACTTC	CASTQGGTGKYEQYF
.	.	11	TRBV4-1	TRBJ1-1	TGCGCCAGCAGCAAGGGAGGAGAAGCTTTCTTT	CASSKGGEAFF
.	.	16	TRBV5-1	TRBJ2-1	TGCGCCAGCAGCTTACTAGGGACATACGCAGGTCATGAGCAGTTCTTC	CASSLLGTYAGHEQFF
.	once	15	TRBV24-1	TRBJ2-3	TGTGCCACCAGTGATGGGGGGGCAGGCACAGATACGCAGTATTTT	CATSDGGAGTDTQYF